This T cell receptor beta chain comes out of a study of identical twins. The CDR3 sequence is 14 residues long. The germline CDR1 and CDR2 sequences are MNHEY and SVGAGI. The V end lost 2 bases, the J end lost 4 bases, and 8 bases lay between the germline ends. MiXCR was run by TCRdb on the 5' RACE reads, yielding one entry per CDR3 protein. The sample has 500,000 to 650,000 distinct CDR3 sequences; under 25% are singletons. The sample also formed part of further work on yellow fever vaccine responses in identical twins.

The V call is TRBV6-5, the J call TRBJ2-2; D remains ambiguous. The source is a woman aged 18-29 years in good health. The sequencing input was CD4+ T cells sorted from blood. CDR3 DNA: TGTGCCAGCAGTTACGGCCCGTCCACCGGGGAGCTGTTTTTT. It encodes CASSYGPSTGELFF.